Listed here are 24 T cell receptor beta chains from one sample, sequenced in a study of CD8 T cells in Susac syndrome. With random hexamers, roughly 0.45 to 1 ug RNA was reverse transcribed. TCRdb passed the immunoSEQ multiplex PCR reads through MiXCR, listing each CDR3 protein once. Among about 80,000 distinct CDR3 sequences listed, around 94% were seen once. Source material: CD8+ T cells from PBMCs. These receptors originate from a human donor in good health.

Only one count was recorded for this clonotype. CDR3 amino acids: CASSQDRAGYEQYF. The CDR3 DNA follows: TGTGCCAGCAGCCAAGACAGGGCGGGCTACGAGCAGTACTTC. The chain links TRBV3-1 to TRBJ2-7; D could derive from TRBD1 or TRBD2 (5 bases each). Trimming removed 0 bases at V and 3 bases at J, with 9 bases between. The CDR3 spans 14 residues. Germline-derived CDR1 and CDR2 are LGHDT and YNNKEL (reference sequence).

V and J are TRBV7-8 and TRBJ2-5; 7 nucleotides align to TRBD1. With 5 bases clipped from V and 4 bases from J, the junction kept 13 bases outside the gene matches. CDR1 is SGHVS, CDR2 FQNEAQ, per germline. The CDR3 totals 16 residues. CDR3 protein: CASSPRGQPEAETQYF. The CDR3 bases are TGTGCCAGCAGCCCCAGGGGACAGCCCGAGGCAGAGACCCAGTACTTC.

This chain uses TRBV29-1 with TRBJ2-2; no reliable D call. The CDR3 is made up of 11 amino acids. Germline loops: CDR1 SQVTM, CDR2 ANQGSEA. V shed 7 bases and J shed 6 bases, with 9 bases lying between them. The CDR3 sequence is CSARWSGELFF. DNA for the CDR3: TGCAGCGCGCGGTGGTCCGGGGAGCTGTTTTTT.

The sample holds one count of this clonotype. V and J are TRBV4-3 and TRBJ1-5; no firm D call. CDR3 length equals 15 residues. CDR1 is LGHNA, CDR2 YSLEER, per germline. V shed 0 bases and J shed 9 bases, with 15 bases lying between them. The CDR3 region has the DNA TGCGCCAGCAGCCAAGATACAAACTCAAGGGTGCCCCAGCATTTT. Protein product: CASSQDTNSRVPQHF.

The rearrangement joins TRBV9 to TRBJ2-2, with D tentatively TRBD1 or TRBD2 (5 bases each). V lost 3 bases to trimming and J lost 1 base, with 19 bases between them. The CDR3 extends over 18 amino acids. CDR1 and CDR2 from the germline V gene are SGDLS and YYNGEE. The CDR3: CASSEPGPFTLNTGELFF. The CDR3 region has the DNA TGTGCCAGCAGCGAACCGGGACCTTTTACGTTGAACACCGGGGAGCTGTTTTTT. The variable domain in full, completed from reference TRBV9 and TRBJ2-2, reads DSGVTQTPKHLITATGQRVTLRCSPRSGDLSVYWYQQSLDQGLQFLIQYYNGEERAKGNILERFSAQQFPDLHSELNLSSLELGDSALYFCASSEPGPFTLNTGELFFGEGSRLTVL.

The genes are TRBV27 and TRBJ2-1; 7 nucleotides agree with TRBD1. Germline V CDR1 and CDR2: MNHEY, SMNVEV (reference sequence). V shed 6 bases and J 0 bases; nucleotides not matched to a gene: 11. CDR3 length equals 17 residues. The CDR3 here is CASSLSGTASSYNEQFF. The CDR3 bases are TGTGCCAGCAGCCTATCCGGGACAGCGAGCTCCTACAATGAGCAGTTCTTC.

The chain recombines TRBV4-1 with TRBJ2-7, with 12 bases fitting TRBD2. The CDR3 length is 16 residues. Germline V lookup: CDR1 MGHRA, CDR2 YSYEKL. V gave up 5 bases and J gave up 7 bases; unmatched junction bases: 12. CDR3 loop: CASSGPPSGGAGEQYF. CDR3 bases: TGCGCCAGCAGCGGACCCCCTAGCGGGGGGGCCGGGGAGCAGTACTTC.

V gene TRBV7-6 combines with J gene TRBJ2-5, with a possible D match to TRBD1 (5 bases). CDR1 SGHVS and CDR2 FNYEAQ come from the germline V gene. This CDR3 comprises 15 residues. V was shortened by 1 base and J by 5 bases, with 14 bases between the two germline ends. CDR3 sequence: CASSLVGRVDETQYF. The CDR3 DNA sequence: TGTGCCAGCAGCTTAGTGGGCAGGGTTGACGAGACCCAGTACTTC.

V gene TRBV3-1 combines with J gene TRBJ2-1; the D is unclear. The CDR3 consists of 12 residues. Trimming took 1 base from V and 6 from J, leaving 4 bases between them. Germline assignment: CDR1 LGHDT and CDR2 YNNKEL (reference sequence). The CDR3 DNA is TGTGCCAGCAGCCAAGGTACCAATGAGCAGTTCTTC. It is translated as CASSQGTNEQFF.

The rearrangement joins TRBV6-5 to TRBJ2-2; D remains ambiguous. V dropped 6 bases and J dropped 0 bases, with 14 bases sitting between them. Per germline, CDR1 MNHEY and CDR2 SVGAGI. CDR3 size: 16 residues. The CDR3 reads CASSYALASNTGELFF. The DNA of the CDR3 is TGTGCCAGCAGCTATGCCTTGGCTTCGAACACCGGGGAGCTGTTTTTT.

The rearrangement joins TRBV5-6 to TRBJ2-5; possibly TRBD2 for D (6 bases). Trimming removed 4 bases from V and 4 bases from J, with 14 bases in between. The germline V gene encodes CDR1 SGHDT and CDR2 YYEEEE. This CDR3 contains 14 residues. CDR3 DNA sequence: TGTGCCAGCAGCCTCGGGACGGAGGGAGAGACCCAGTACTTC. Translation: CASSLGTEGETQYF. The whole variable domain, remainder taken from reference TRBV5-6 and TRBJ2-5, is DAGVTQSPTHLIKTRGQQVTLRCSPKSGHDTVSWYQQALGQGPQFIFQYYEEEERQRGNFPDRFSGHQFPNYSSELNVNALLLGDSALYLCASSLGTEGETQYFGPGTRLLVL.

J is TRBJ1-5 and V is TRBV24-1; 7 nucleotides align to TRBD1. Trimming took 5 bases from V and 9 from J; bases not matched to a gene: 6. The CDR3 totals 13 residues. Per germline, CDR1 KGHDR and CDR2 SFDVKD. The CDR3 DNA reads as TGTGCCACCAGTGGGGGACAGAGTGCGCCCCAGCATTTT. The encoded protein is CATSGGQSAPQHF.

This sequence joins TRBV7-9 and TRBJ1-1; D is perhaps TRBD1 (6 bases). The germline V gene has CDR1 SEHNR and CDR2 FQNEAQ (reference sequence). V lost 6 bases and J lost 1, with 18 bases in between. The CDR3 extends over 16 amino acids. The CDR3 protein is CASSHATSGENTEAFF. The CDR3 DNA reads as TGTGCCAGCAGTCACGCGACTTCAGGGGAGAACACTGAAGCTTTCTTT.

The CDR3 DNA sequence: TGTGCCAGCAGTCCGAGGACAGAGGTTCGGTTCTTC. Its protein product is CASSPRTEVRFF. This chain uses TRBV27 with TRBJ2-1, with D tentatively TRBD1 (6 bases). Germline V gives CDR1 MNHEY, CDR2 SMNVEV (reference sequence). CDR3 size: 12 residues. V shed 5 bases and J shed 15 bases, with 17 bases lying between them.

CDR3 bases: TGTGCCAGCAGTTACGCTGGGACTAGCGGGGAGACCCAGTACTTC. This encodes CASSYAGTSGETQYF. J is TRBJ2-5 and V is TRBV6-5; 12 positions match TRBD2. CDR3 length equals 15 residues. Trimming cost V 2 bases and J 5 bases; bases outside gene matches: 3. Germline loops: CDR1 MNHEY, CDR2 SVGAGI.

The CDR3 sequence is CASSLADGWPQYV. The CDR3 DNA follows: TGTGCCAGCAGCTTGGCAGATGGATGGCCGCAGTACGTC. The rearrangement joins TRBV7-9 to TRBJ2-7; no firm D call. CDR3 length: 13 amino acids. The germline V and J ends were trimmed by 3 bases and 9 bases, with 15 bases remaining between them. Germline V lookup: CDR1 SEHNR, CDR2 FQNEAQ (reference sequence).

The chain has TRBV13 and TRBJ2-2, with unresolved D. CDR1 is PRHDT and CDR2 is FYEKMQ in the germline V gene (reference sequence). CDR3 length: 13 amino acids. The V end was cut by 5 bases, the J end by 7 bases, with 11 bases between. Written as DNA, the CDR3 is TGTGCCAGCAGCCCCAGGTTTTACGGGGAGCTGTTTTTT. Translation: CASSPRFYGELFF.

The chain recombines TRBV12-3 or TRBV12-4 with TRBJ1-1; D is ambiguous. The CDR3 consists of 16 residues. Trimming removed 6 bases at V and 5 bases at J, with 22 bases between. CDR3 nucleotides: TGTGCCAGCAGCGACTCGGACGGGCCGCCGGGGACTGAAGCTTTCTTT. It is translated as CASSDSDGPPGTEAFF.

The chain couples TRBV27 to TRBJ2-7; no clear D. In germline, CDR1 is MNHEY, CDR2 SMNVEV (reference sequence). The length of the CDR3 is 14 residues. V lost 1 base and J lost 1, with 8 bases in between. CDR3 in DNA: TGTGCCAGCAGTTTATACGCCCAGTCCTACGAGCAGTACTTC. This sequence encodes CASSLYAQSYEQYF.

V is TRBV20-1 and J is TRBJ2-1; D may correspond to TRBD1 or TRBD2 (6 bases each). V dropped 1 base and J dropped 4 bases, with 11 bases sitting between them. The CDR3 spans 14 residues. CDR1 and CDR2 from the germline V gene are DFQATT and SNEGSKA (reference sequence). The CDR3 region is CSARGRRGYNEQFF. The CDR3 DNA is TGCAGTGCTAGAGGAAGGAGGGGGTACAATGAGCAGTTCTTC.

CDR3 sequence (DNA): TGTGCCAGCAGTTTCGGGGGGCGAGAGACCCAGTACTTC. Translated, it gives CASSFGGRETQYF. The rearrangement links TRBV27 to TRBJ2-5; the D gene is possibly TRBD2 (7 bases). In germline, CDR1 is MNHEY, CDR2 SMNVEV (reference sequence). Trimming pared 3 bases from V and 4 bases from J, leaving 9 bases between. The CDR3 runs 13 residues.

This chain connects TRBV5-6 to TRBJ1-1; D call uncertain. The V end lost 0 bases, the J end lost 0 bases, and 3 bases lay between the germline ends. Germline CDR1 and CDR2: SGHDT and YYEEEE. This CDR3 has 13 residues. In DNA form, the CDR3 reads TGTGCCAGCAGCTTGGAGTTGAACACTGAAGCTTTCTTT. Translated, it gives CASSLELNTEAFF.

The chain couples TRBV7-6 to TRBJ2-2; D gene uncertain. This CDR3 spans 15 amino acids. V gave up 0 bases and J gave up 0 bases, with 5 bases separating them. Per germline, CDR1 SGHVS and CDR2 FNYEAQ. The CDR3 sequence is CASSLAPSNTGELFF. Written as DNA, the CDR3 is TGTGCCAGCAGCTTAGCGCCGTCGAACACCGGGGAGCTGTTTTTT.

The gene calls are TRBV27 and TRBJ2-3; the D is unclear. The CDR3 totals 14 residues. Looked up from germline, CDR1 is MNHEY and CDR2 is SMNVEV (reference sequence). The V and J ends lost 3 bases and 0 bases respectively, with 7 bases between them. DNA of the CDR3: TGTGCCAGCAGTTTGGGCAGAAGCACAGATACGCAGTATTTT. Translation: CASSLGRSTDTQYF.